This entry describes one TCR beta chain. This sample is part of a study of cytomegalovirus exposure and HLA in healthy donors. In the PCR, 60 Vbeta and 13 Jbeta primers were used. TCRdb's table, derived via immunoSEQ multiplex PCR, lists solely in-frame clones and lacks some. Here the sample spans about 200,000 clones, 65% to 90% being singletons. CDR3 size: 16 residues. V was clipped by 5 bases and J by 7 bases; unmatched bases: 7. CDR1 and CDR2 from the germline V gene are MDHEN and SYDVKM. The sequence derives from a woman aged 45-65 years in good health and CMV-seronegative. The chain has TRBV28 and TRBJ2-1; 14 positions agree with TRBD2. The sequenced sample consisted of PBMCs. Here the CDR3 DNA reads TGTGCCAGCAGTCCAACGACTAGCGGGAGGGGTAATGAGCAGTTCTTC. It yields the protein CASSPTTSGRGNEQFF. Based on the CDR3 plus reference TRBV28 and TRBJ2-1, the full variable domain is DVKVTQSSRYLVKRTGEKVFLECVQDMDHENMFWYRQDPGLGLRLIYFSYDVKMKEKGDIPEGYSVSREKKERFSLILESASTNQTSMYLCASSPTTSGRGNEQFFGPGTRLTVL.